Only a few counts were recorded for the clone carrying this T cell receptor (beta chain). Its specificity is not known. The CDR3 is made up of 15 amino acids. V was clipped by 0 bases and J by 5 bases, with 11 bases between them. The germline CDR1 and CDR2 sequences are KGHSH and LQKENI. MiXCR was run by TCRdb on the 5' RACE reads, yielding one entry per CDR3 protein. The sample contains about 330,000 distinct CDR3 sequences, 8% of which appear only once. The sample belongs to a study of CD8 T cells in ankylosing spondylitis. Overall study results and limits: Made up of roughly 8 highly homologous variants, a TCR beta motif appeared characteristic of ankylosing spondylitis blood. As for the disease-linked clones, they showed a CD8+ phenotype and occurred at relatively low frequencies in peripheral blood.

The J gene is TRBJ2-1, the V gene TRBV18, with unresolved D. Sequences were obtained from blood, either unsorted or a sorted T cell fraction (not recorded which). The source of this sequence is a male donor with ankylosing spondylitis. The DNA of the CDR3 is TGTGCCAGCTCACCACCTCCAGCTTTGAACAATGAGCAGTTCTTC. It yields the protein CASSPPPALNNEQFF. Variable domain in full (rest from reference TRBV18 and TRBJ2-1): NAGVMQNPRHLVRRRGQEARLRCSPMKGHSHVYWYRQLPEEGLKFMVYLQKENIIDESGMPKERFSAEFPKEGPSILRIQQVVRGDSAAYFCASSPPPALNNEQFFGPGTRLTVL.